Listed here are 29 T cell receptor beta chains from one sample, sequenced in a study of shared T cell receptors in the human thymus. This table comes from immunoSEQ multiplex PCR, and its TCRdb copy is limited to in-frame clones, with some not included. The sample consists of some 720,000 clones, 85% to 90% of them appearing once. The same sample was also used in a study of human thymus T cells.

Sample: thymocytes. The source of these receptors is a boy in the first two years of life with a congenital heart defect.

The table lists this clone with a count of one. The chain carries TRBV27 and TRBJ2-7; 8 bases line up with TRBD2. The V and J ends lost 0 bases and 0 bases, in that order; junction bases with no gene match: 1. Germline loops: CDR1 MNHEY, CDR2 SMNVEV (reference sequence). CDR3 length: 15 amino acids. This chain's CDR3 is CASSLSAGDSYEQYF. DNA of the CDR3: TGTGCCAGCAGTTTATCAGCGGGAGACTCCTACGAGCAGTACTTC.

This clone showed up just a few times. The chain uses TRBV11-3 and TRBJ2-4, with 9 positions matching TRBD1. Germline CDR1 reads SGHNT; CDR2 reads YENEEA. V dropped 1 base and J dropped 7; count of bases not matched to a gene: 11. The length of the CDR3 is 17 residues. The CDR3: CASSLGLQGAPGNIQYF. CDR3 sequence (DNA): TGTGCCAGCAGCTTAGGCCTACAGGGGGCGCCCGGGAACATTCAGTACTTC.

The rearrangement links TRBV9 to TRBJ2-3, with TRBD1 matching over 8 bases. CDR1 SGDLS and CDR2 YYNGEE come from the germline V gene. With V trimmed by 0 bases and J by 1 base, 13 bases remained unmatched. This CDR3 comprises 19 residues. This CDR3 is CASSVASYLGQAGTDTQYF. As DNA, the CDR3 is TGTGCCAGCAGCGTAGCATCTTACCTGGGACAGGCGGGCACAGATACGCAGTATTTT. The full variable domain, in which reference TRBV9 and TRBJ2-3 provide the parts outside the CDR3, is DSGVTQTPKHLITATGQRVTLRCSPRSGDLSVYWYQQSLDQGLQFLIQYYNGEERAKGNILERFSAQQFPDLHSELNLSSLELGDSALYFCASSVASYLGQAGTDTQYFGPGTRLTVL.

The J gene is TRBJ2-7, the V gene TRBV7-2; tentatively, D is TRBD2 (6 bases). Germline values: CDR1 SGHTA, CDR2 FQGNSA. The CDR3 loop spans 14 amino acids. Trimming took 3 bases from V and 3 from J, leaving 12 bases between them. This CDR3 is CASSFTGVDYEQYF. CDR3 DNA sequence: TGTGCCAGCAGCTTCACGGGAGTGGACTACGAGCAGTACTTC. Full variable domain (rest looked up from reference TRBV7-2 and TRBJ2-7): GAGVSQSPSNKVTEKGKDVELRCDPISGHTALYWYRQSLGQGLEFLIYFQGNSAPDKSGLPSDRFSAERTGGSVSTLTIQRTQQEDSAVYLCASSFTGVDYEQYFGPGTRLTVT.

The chain recombines TRBV11-2 with TRBJ1-2; D not certain. V was cut by 2 bases and J by 0 bases, with 10 bases left in between. Germline V gene lookup returns CDR1 SGHAT and CDR2 FQNNGV. The CDR3 has 15 residues. In nucleotides, the CDR3 is TGTGCCAGCAGCTTAAAGGTCGGGGCTAACTATGGCTACACCTTC. It yields the protein CASSLKVGANYGYTF.

The CDR3 coding sequence is TGCGCCAGCAGGGGACTAGCCCCCCGCTCCTACAATGAGCAGTTCTTC. This sequence encodes CASRGLAPRSYNEQFF. The chain joins TRBV10-2 to TRBJ2-1; TRBD2 aligns across 9 bases. Germline loops: CDR1 WSHSY, CDR2 SAAADI. The CDR3 totals 16 residues. V shed 6 bases, J shed 0 bases, and the junction held 6 bases outside the gene matches.

This clone has a handful of counts. The chain employs TRBV10-3 and TRBJ2-7; D perhaps matches TRBD1 (6 bases). V lost 0 bases, J lost 1 base, and 7 bases lay in between. Germline V CDR1 and CDR2: ENHRY, SYGVKD. The CDR3 has 14 residues. CDR3 nucleotides: TGTGCCATCAGTGAGTCGACAGGTTCCTACGAGCAGTACTTC. Translated: CAISESTGSYEQYF.

This sequence joins TRBV4-1 and TRBJ2-2, with D maybe TRBD2 (5 bases). Trimming left V 8 bases short and J 2 bases short, with 18 bases between. The CDR3 loop spans 16 amino acids. The germline gives CDR1 MGHRA, CDR2 YSYEKL. CDR3 amino acids: CASGRWEPHNTGELFF. The CDR3 nucleotides read TGCGCCAGCGGCCGGTGGGAGCCTCATAACACCGGGGAGCTGTTTTTT.

The J gene is TRBJ1-4, the V gene TRBV12-5; 10 nucleotides match TRBD1. V dropped 0 bases and J dropped 6; count of bases not matched to a gene: 13. The length of the CDR3 is 19 residues. Per the germline V gene, CDR1 is LGHNT and CDR2 is FRNRAP. CDR3 in amino acids: CASGLVQGQGWIGDEKLFF. In DNA form, the CDR3 reads TGTGCTAGTGGTTTGGTACAGGGACAGGGGTGGATAGGGGATGAAAAACTGTTTTTT. Variable domain in full (rest from reference TRBV12-5 and TRBJ1-4): DARVTQTPRHKVTEMGQEVTMRCQPILGHNTVFWYRQTMMQGLELLAYFRNRAPLDDSGMPKDRFSAEMPDATLATLKIQPSEPRDSAVYFCASGLVQGQGWIGDEKLFFGSGTQLSVL.

The count of this clone is one. This sequence joins TRBV27 and TRBJ1-2; 7 bases map to TRBD1. Germline V lookup: CDR1 MNHEY, CDR2 SMNVEV (reference sequence). The CDR3 spans 14 residues. V lost 8 bases to trimming and J lost 2 bases; unmatched junction nucleotides: 8. The CDR3 DNA is TGTGCCAGCGGCGAGGGGACAGCAAACTATGGCTACACCTTC. This gives the protein CASGEGTANYGYTF.

The rearrangement joins TRBV7-9 to TRBJ1-1, with TRBD1 as a possible D gene (6 bases). The CDR3 covers 14 residues. The V and J ends lost 5 bases and 1 base respectively, with 11 bases between them. The germline gives CDR1 SEHNR, CDR2 FQNEAQ (reference sequence). In nucleotides, the CDR3 is TGTGCCAGCAGCCCGGCGACAGGGAACACTGAAGCTTTCTTT. It is translated as CASSPATGNTEAFF.

The chain combines TRBV4-1 with TRBJ2-1; 8 nucleotides agree with TRBD2. Looked up from germline, CDR1 is MGHRA and CDR2 is YSYEKL. The V segment lost 1 base and the J segment 3 bases; nucleotides outside the gene matches: 8. CDR3 length: 17 residues. Written as DNA, the CDR3 is TGCGCCAGCAGCCAAGTTGAAGATAGCGGGAACTACAATGAGCAGTTCTTC. Protein sequence: CASSQVEDSGNYNEQFF.

The CDR3 spells CASSSRGQGQYF. The CDR3 coding sequence is TGTGCCAGCAGCTCGAGGGGGCAGGGACAGTACTTC. V is TRBV7-8 and J is TRBJ2-7; 7 bases match TRBD1. Germline V gene data show CDR1 as SGHVS and CDR2 as FQNEAQ. The CDR3 loop spans 12 amino acids. V lost 4 bases and J lost 10; bases outside the gene matches: 7.

This clone was observed once. V usage is TRBV10-3 and J usage is TRBJ2-7; D may be TRBD1 (5 bases). The germline CDR1 and CDR2 sequences are ENHRY and SYGVKD. V gave up 7 bases and J gave up 7 bases, with 17 bases separating them. The length of the CDR3 is 13 residues. The CDR3 bases are TGTGCCATCACAGGTAGGATCAGGGATGAGCAGTACTTC. The encoded protein is CAITGRIRDEQYF.

This rearrangement joins TRBV4-3 to TRBJ2-1; 7 bases match TRBD2. The V gene end was trimmed by 4 bases and the J gene end by 0 bases; junction bases not matched to a gene: 6. Germline V lookup: CDR1 LGHNA, CDR2 YSLEER. CDR3 length: 16 residues. The CDR3 region is CASSRKAGSSYNEQFF. The CDR3 region has the DNA TGCGCCAGCAGCCGGAAAGCGGGATCCTCCTACAATGAGCAGTTCTTC.

This chain uses TRBV4-3 with TRBJ1-2, with D possibly TRBD1 on 5 matching bases. Germline values: CDR1 LGHNA, CDR2 YSLEER. Trimming left V 0 bases short and J 3 bases short, with 11 bases between. The CDR3 has 15 amino acids. The DNA for the CDR3 is TGCGCCAGCAGCCAAGACCGGGGGAATTACTATGGCTACACCTTC. This encodes CASSQDRGNYYGYTF.

The chain carries TRBV4-1 and TRBJ2-7; tentative D call: TRBD2 (5 bases). The germline V and J ends were trimmed by 5 bases and 3 bases, with 14 bases remaining between them. The CDR3 sequence is 14 residues long. CDR1 MGHRA and CDR2 YSYEKL come from the germline V gene. CDR3 sequence reads: CASSARDSSYEQYF. In nucleotides, the CDR3 is TGCGCCAGCAGCGCCCGGGATAGCAGCTACGAGCAGTACTTC.

The rearrangement uses TRBV5-1 and TRBJ2-5; tentative D call: TRBD2 (6 bases). Trimming cost V 4 bases and J 4 bases, with 14 bases left between them. The CDR3 is made up of 14 amino acids. Looked up from germline, CDR1 is SGHRS and CDR2 is YFSETQ. CDR3 DNA: TGCGCCAGCAGCCCCACGGGGAGGCGAGAGACCCAGTACTTC. It translates to CASSPTGRRETQYF.

The V gene is TRBV11-2, the J gene TRBJ2-1, with 9 bases identical to TRBD2. The length of the CDR3 is 18 residues. Germline-derived CDR1 and CDR2 are SGHAT and FQNNGV. The V segment lost 4 bases and the J segment 0 bases; nucleotides outside the gene matches: 10. The CDR3 DNA reads TGTGCCAGCAGCTCCCGCTCTGGACTAGCGTACTCCTACAATGAGCAGTTCTTC. Translation gives CASSSRSGLAYSYNEQFF.

This chain uses TRBV21-1 with TRBJ1-1. TRBV21-1 is classified as a pseudogene. The CDR3 is made up of 12 amino acids. The CDR3 region has the DNA TGTGCCAGCAGCAAGAGGAAGACTGAAGCTTTCTTT. This translates into CASSKRKTEAFF.

In its sample, this clone was seen a few times. V is TRBV5-6 and J is TRBJ2-1; tentatively, D is TRBD1 (6 bases). Germline V gene lookup returns CDR1 SGHDT and CDR2 YYEEEE. V was cut by 0 bases and J by 0 bases, with 10 bases left in between. The CDR3 loop spans 16 amino acids. The chain's CDR3 is CASSLEGESSYNEQFF. In nucleotides, the CDR3 is TGTGCCAGCAGCTTGGAGGGGGAGAGCTCCTACAATGAGCAGTTCTTC.

The chain uses TRBV4-3 and TRBJ2-2; 9 bases line up with TRBD1. The V gene's germline CDR1 is LGHNA and CDR2 YSLEER. The CDR3 runs to 14 residues. V lost 3 bases and J lost 5; bases outside the gene matches: 1. In DNA, the CDR3 is TGCGCCAGCAGCCAGACAGGGGGGACCGGGGAGCTGTTTTTT. As protein: CASSQTGGTGELFF.

This chain connects TRBV27 to TRBJ2-1; 11 bases map to TRBD2. The CDR3 covers 15 residues. Trimming cost V 6 bases and J 8 bases; bases outside gene matches: 9. CDR1 is MNHEY and CDR2 is SMNVEV in the germline V gene (reference sequence). The CDR3 sequence: CASSLWTSGSDEQFF. The CDR3 DNA follows: TGTGCCAGCAGCCTCTGGACTAGCGGGTCAGATGAGCAGTTCTTC.

The V call is TRBV18, the J call TRBJ1-2; no reliable D call. This CDR3 region has 14 residues. Trimming cost V 2 bases and J 3 bases, with 10 bases left between them. Germline V CDR1 and CDR2: KGHSH, LQKENI. The CDR3 is CASSPGRVHYGYTF. CDR3 nucleotides: TGTGCCAGCTCACCAGGGAGGGTGCACTATGGCTACACCTTC.

The V call is TRBV23-1, the J call TRBJ2-1; D ambiguous. TRBV23-1 carries the ORF label, with uncertain function. The ends were cut back, 7 bases at V and 4 bases at J, with 17 bases in the middle. CDR3 length: 15 amino acids. This CDR3 reads CASTPPAVLYNEQFF. The CDR3 DNA sequence: TGCGCCAGCACCCCCCCCGCGGTCCTATACAATGAGCAGTTCTTC.

This clone was detected only once. The chain combines TRBV7-9 with TRBJ2-7; 8 positions match TRBD2. CDR1 is SEHNR, CDR2 FQNEAQ, per germline (reference sequence). The CDR3 sequence is 14 residues long. V lost 5 bases and J lost 0; bases outside the gene matches: 3. The DNA of the CDR3 is TGTGCCAGCAGCCCAGGGACTAGCTCCTACGAGCAGTACTTC. As protein: CASSPGTSSYEQYF.

The CDR3 region is CATSRGHRGPDEQYF. In DNA, the CDR3 is TGTGCCACCAGCAGAGGGCACAGGGGGCCAGACGAGCAGTACTTC. The chain has TRBV15 and TRBJ2-7, with 9 positions matching TRBD1. The CDR3 totals 15 residues. With 1 base clipped from V and 5 bases from J, the junction kept 6 bases outside the gene matches. Germline-derived CDR1 and CDR2 are LNHNV and YYDKDF (reference sequence).

The chain uses TRBV7-2 and TRBJ2-5, with D possibly TRBD1 on 5 matching bases. The CDR3 sequence is 17 residues long. Trimming stripped 5 bases from V and 3 bases from J, with 22 bases between. Germline CDR1 reads SGHTA; CDR2 reads FQGNSA. For the CDR3, the DNA is TGTGCCAGCAGCAAGGGGTGGTGGGCCCCCCGGGAAGAGACCCAGTACTTC. This sequence encodes CASSKGWWAPREETQYF.

The CDR3 sequence is CASSFQLIGGLLSYNEQFF. CDR3 nucleotide sequence: TGTGCCAGCAGCTTTCAGTTAATCGGAGGACTACTCTCCTACAATGAGCAGTTCTTC. This chain connects TRBV7-3 to TRBJ2-1; D is possibly TRBD2 (6 bases). The CDR3 totals 19 residues. The V and J ends lost 3 bases and 0 bases respectively, with 21 bases between them. The germline V gene has CDR1 SGHTA and CDR2 FQGTGA.